The TCR beta chain under discussion was sequenced for a study of Ad26.COV2.S vaccination and SARS-CoV-2 variants. About the study: As a participant in COV1001, the donor was in the Ad26.COV2.S trial arm. Once or twice, 56 days apart, Ad26.COV2.S was delivered intramuscularly.

The CDR3 contains 12 residues. Germline CDR1 and CDR2: SQVTM and ANQGSEA. V was trimmed by 3 bases and J by 9 bases, leaving 15 bases between them. Treatment indicated: over 15 received Ad26.COV2.S at low or high dose, single or two shots; several received placebo; per-sample allocation not given. Specimens were obtained on day 63 following the first vaccine or placebo injection. A Boston donor was an adult aged 18-55 years. SARS-CoV-2 spike from the Wuhan strain was encoded by the vaccine, an Ad26 vector. Assay: immunoSEQ multiplex PCR; the TCRdb copy retains only in-frame clones and omits some. The sample records 350,000 to 600,000 clones, roughly nine tenths being singletons.

The TCR originated in a person between 18 and 65 years old who received the Ad26.COV2.S COVID-19 vaccine or a placebo. Sequences were derived from peripheral blood, sampled in a trial of Ad26.COV2.S vaccine versus placebo. This rearrangement joins TRBV29-1 to TRBJ2-7; unclear D gene. This CDR3 is CSVDVGPKGQYF. CDR3 coding DNA: TGCAGCGTTGATGTCGGTCCTAAGGGGCAGTACTTC.